These 2 T cell receptor beta chains originate from one sample sequenced in a study of CD8 T cells in Susac syndrome. Roughly 0.45 to 1 ug RNA was reverse transcribed with random hexamers. TCRdb recomputed calls from the immunoSEQ multiplex PCR reads with MiXCR, one row per CDR3 protein. This table holds 170,000 or so distinct CDR3 sequences, approximately 96% found once. Input material: CD8+ T cells from PBMCs. Receptors originate from a human donor with multiple sclerosis.

This clonotype was seen only once. The J gene is TRBJ2-7, the V gene TRBV11-2; weak D call: TRBD2 (5 bases). Trimming took 1 base from V and 0 from J, leaving 7 bases between them. CDR3 size: 14 residues. Germline assignment: CDR1 SGHAT and CDR2 FQNNGV. The CDR3 region is CASSLAGLSYEQYF. In nucleotides, the CDR3 is TGTGCCAGCAGCTTAGCCGGACTCTCCTACGAGCAGTACTTC.

This chain connects TRBV14 to TRBJ2-7, with a tentative D call TRBD1 (5 bases). This CDR3 has 13 residues. The V and J ends lost 3 bases and 5 bases respectively, with 11 bases between them. Germline V lookup: CDR1 SGHDN, CDR2 FVKESK. CDR3 in amino acids: CASSQGLVNEQYF. For the CDR3, the DNA is TGTGCCAGCAGCCAGGGGCTAGTGAACGAGCAGTACTTC.